Shown below are 7 T cell receptor beta chains from a single sample sequenced in a study of cytomegalovirus exposure and HLA in healthy donors. Primers: 60 Vbeta forward and 13 Jbeta reverse. Sequencing used immunoSEQ multiplex PCR; TCRdb keeps in-frame clones, though not all of them. The sample gives roughly 150,000 clones, roughly 10% of which show up once; 1.5% to 2% is in the top ten. Material: PBMCs. These receptor sequences come from a male donor in good health and CMV-seronegative.

This clone was found once. This chain uses TRBV7-9 with TRBJ1-6; weak D call: TRBD1 (6 bases). The CDR3 contains 14 residues. Trimming took off 1 base at V and 7 bases at J, with 8 bases between the two ends. Germline-derived CDR1 and CDR2 are SEHNR and FQNEAQ (reference sequence). The CDR3 spells CASSLEGENSPLHF. The CDR3 DNA sequence: TGTGCCAGCAGCTTAGAGGGGGAAAATTCACCCCTCCACTTT. Full variable domain (rest looked up from reference TRBV7-9 and TRBJ1-6): DTGVSQNPRHKITKRGQNVTFRCDPISEHNRLYWYRQTLGQGPEFLTYFQNEAQLEKSRLLSDRFSAERPKGSFSTLEIQRTEQGDSAMYLCASSLEGENSPLHFGNGTRLTVT.

There are a few counts of this clone. The V gene is TRBV28, the J gene TRBJ2-2; possibly TRBD2 for D (7 bases). V dropped 6 bases and J dropped 1 base, with 12 bases sitting between them. This CDR3 comprises 15 residues. CDR1 MDHEN and CDR2 SYDVKM come from the germline V gene. The CDR3 loop is CASRGGGGNTGELFF. The CDR3 coding sequence is TGTGCCAGCAGGGGGGGAGGGGGGAACACCGGGGAGCTGTTTTTT.

This clone has more than one count but fewer than ten. V is TRBV4-3 and J is TRBJ2-3; the match to TRBD2 covers 10 bases. There are 17 residues in the CDR3. Trimming cost V 1 base and J 0 bases; bases outside gene matches: 4. Germline loops: CDR1 LGHNA, CDR2 YSLEER. The CDR3 DNA reads as TGCGCCAGCAGCCAAGTAGCGGGGGGCTCCAGCACAGATACGCAGTATTTT. This codes for CASSQVAGGSSTDTQYF.

This clone was counted a few times. The chain joins TRBV10-2 to TRBJ2-3, with 12 nucleotides matching TRBD2. CDR3 size: 16 residues. Per the germline V gene, CDR1 is WSHSY and CDR2 is SAAADI. V gave up 3 bases and J gave up 4 bases; unmatched junction bases: 5. CDR3 coding DNA: TGCGCCAGCAGTGACCTAGCGGGAGGGCCCGCAGATACGCAGTATTTT. It encodes CASSDLAGGPADTQYF.

The chain combines TRBV6-1 with TRBJ1-3; 9 nucleotides align to TRBD1. The V gene's germline CDR1 is MNHNS and CDR2 SASEGT. The CDR3 length is 14 residues. Trimming took 7 bases from V and 4 from J; bases not matched to a gene: 5. The CDR3 region has the DNA TGTGCCAGCAAACCCGGGACAGGGGGAAACACCATATATTTT. It encodes CASKPGTGGNTIYF.

In its sample, this clone was seen a few times. J is TRBJ2-7 and V is TRBV13; D perhaps matches TRBD2 (6 bases). Trimming took off 5 bases at V and 3 bases at J, with 17 bases between the two ends. The CDR3 sequence is 15 residues long. Germline CDR1 is PRHDT and CDR2 is FYEKMQ (reference sequence). The CDR3 DNA follows: TGTGCCAGCAGCCCCCGACGGGCCGGGGGCTACGAGCAGTACTTC. Translation gives CASSPRRAGGYEQYF.

For the CDR3, the DNA is TGTGCCATCAGGCGGGGTGACGGCGCAACTAATGAAAAACTGTTTTTT. It translates to CAIRRGDGATNEKLFF. V usage is TRBV10-3 and J usage is TRBJ1-4; D is undetermined. V lost 6 bases to trimming and J lost 0 bases, with 14 bases between them. The CDR3 length is 16 residues. In germline, CDR1 is ENHRY, CDR2 SYGVKD.